The clone carrying this TCR beta chain turned up a few times. Its antigen is not known. This record belongs to a study of early T cells in non-severe SARS-CoV-2 infection. Study at large: Unpaired chains resulted from sequencing bulk RNA of unsorted whole blood.

General observations from the study: Using VDJdb, the matching emphasized anti-spike CD8 responses while missing private and CD4 specificities.

The TCR library protocol attached unique molecular identifiers to the individual cDNA molecules. MiXCR, run by TCRdb on the 5' RACE reads, gives a single entry per CDR3 protein. The sample includes under 85,000 distinct CDR3 sequences, roughly 15% of them seen just once. The CDR3 is 15 amino acids. V was cut by 6 bases and J by 2 bases, with 15 bases left in between. The clonotype originates from an adult who was a healthcare worker with PCR-confirmed SARS-CoV-2 infection or an uninfected control (not recorded which). Sequenced here: whole blood, sampled at baseline. The chain combines TRBV12-3 or TRBV12-4 with TRBJ2-3; D is perhaps TRBD1 (5 bases). The CDR3 loop is CASSRQIPNTDTQYF. The DNA of the CDR3 is TGTGCCAGCAGCCGACAGATACCCAACACAGATACGCAGTATTTT.